This TCR beta chain was documented in a study of shared clonotypes between healthy human individuals. The wider study: Donors consisted of two women and a few men between 18 and 49.

Overall study findings and caveats: In general, naive subsets displayed greater estimated richness than memory subsets did. Clonotypes shared by all four donors outscored non-shared clonotypes in generation probability. Incompleteness in sorted-subset sequencing, despite large depth, was shown by rarefaction.

V was trimmed by 1 base and J by 7 bases, leaving 11 bases between them. This CDR3 region has 13 residues. Clones were read by immunoSEQ multiplex PCR, and TCRdb kept only the in-frame ones, dropping some. The sample gives over 2 million clones, 85% to 95% of which show up once; around 0.38% is in the top ten. Of note for this clone: What it binds is not known.

This clonotype was obtained from a man aged 18 to 29 in good health. Some clones in this sample may be carry-over from other donors' samples. The chain is built from TRBV5-3 and TRBJ1-1; D call uncertain. TRBV5-3 is an ORF for which the function is uncertain. Sequencing was done on a sample of naive CD4+ T cells from PBMCs. Regarding subset: CD45RA+ positively selected. The CDR3 DNA sequence: TGTGCCAGAAGCTTGCGGACGGAAGATGAAGCTTTCTTT. Translating gives CARSLRTEDEAFF.